This T cell receptor (beta chain) was observed in a study of T cell repertoires in cytomegalovirus infection. At the level of the study: Public TCR beta signature analysis indicated the presence of both CMV infection and matching HLA type.

In germline, CDR1 is SGHTA, CDR2 FQGNSA. The V end was cut by 0 bases, the J end by 3 bases, with 12 bases between. CDR3 length: 16 residues. This clonotype was observed many times. Its antigen is not identified. Study-wide results and caveats: The ex vivo response was dominated by HLA-C-restricted CMV-specific TCR beta clonotypes. Pooled public TCR beta family frequency picked out CMV carriers with the relevant HLA.

In TCRdb, the reads were re-called with MiXCR into one record per CDR3 protein. The repertoire consists of 250,000 to 350,000 distinct CDR3 sequences, with around 25% occurring once and the leading ten covering approximately 13%. Sequencing used PBMCs. V and J are TRBV7-2 and TRBJ1-5; D is undetermined. This receptor was identified in a human donor in good health (CMV status not recorded). Some clones in this sample may be carry-over from other donors' samples. This CDR3 reads CASSLAVTVDNQPQHF. The DNA for the CDR3 is TGTGCCAGCAGCTTAGCGGTTACAGTCGACAATCAGCCCCAGCATTTT. Filled out from reference TRBV7-2 and TRBJ1-5, the complete variable domain reads GAGVSQSPSNKVTEKGKDVELRCDPISGHTALYWYRQSLGQGLEFLIYFQGNSAPDKSGLPSDRFSAERTGGSVSTLTIQRTQQEDSAVYLCASSLAVTVDNQPQHFGDGTRLSIL.